This T cell receptor (beta chain) was recorded in a study of blood T cells in healthy people across ages. Study-level findings and limits: More naive CD4+ cells and higher diversity were found in long-lived than in aged donors.

Trimming pared 5 bases from V and 2 bases from J, leaving 13 bases between. The CDR3 covers 16 residues. From germline, CDR1 is SGHTA and CDR2 FQGTGA. The individuals who served as donors were healthy Caucasians living in Russia, aged roughly 6 to 95. Isolated PBMCs totaled at least 6 million in each sample. Each sample yielded at least 6 micrograms of PBMC total RNA. With regard to this clonotype: What it binds is not known.

Sample-barcoded 5' priming and a J-beta primer mix drove a second PCR of roughly 7 to 11 cycles. One entry per CDR3 protein results from TCRdb running MiXCR on the 5' RACE reads. Among under 2 million distinct CDR3 sequences listed, about 31% were seen once. This rearrangement joins TRBV7-3 to TRBJ2-6, with D possibly called TRBD1 or TRBD2 (5 bases each). Sequenced sample: blood. The TCR comes from a woman in her twenties or thirties in good health. CDR3 amino acids: CASSTMGETGANVLTF. CDR3 sequence (DNA): TGTGCCAGCAGCACCATGGGGGAGACTGGGGCCAACGTCCTGACTTTC.